The rows below give T cell receptor beta chains drawn from one sample of a study of cytomegalovirus exposure and HLA in healthy donors. Profiled with immunoSEQ multiplex PCR; TCRdb holds only in-frame clones, not every one. The data contain roughly 150,000 clones, 60% to 85% of them singletons. Sequences were obtained from PBMCs. These TCRs come from a man aged 35-49 years in good health and CMV-seropositive. Both conserved end residues are part of each CDR3. D genes are given only for firm matches. Size tells how often a clone was seen (once, few, many) or the class of an expanded clone, and some rows leave it out.

len	v_gene	j_gene	d_gene	abundance	CDR3nt	CDR3aa
15	TRBV11-2	TRBJ2-7	TRBD1	-	TGTGCCAGCAGCTTATCAGGGGGCGTCTCCTACGAGCAGTACTTC	CASSLSGGVSYEQYF
15	TRBV10-3	TRBJ2-2	TRBD1	-	TGTGCCATCAGGCCGGGACAGGGGAACACCGGGGAGCTGTTTTTT	CAIRPGQGNTGELFF
17	TRBV27	TRBJ1-5	-	few	TGTGCCAGCAGTAGTTATGGAGCGATTACCAGCAATCAGCCCCAGCATTTT	CASSSYGAITSNQPQHF
14	TRBV7-9	TRBJ2-7	TRBD2	-	TGTGCCAGCAGCTTAGAACTAGCGGGAGGCGAGCAGTACTTC	CASSLELAGGEQYF
13	TRBV12-5	TRBJ1-4	TRBD1	-	TGTGCTAGTGGGGGGGACAGCAATGAAAAACTGTTTTTT	CASGGDSNEKLFF
19	TRBV4-3	TRBJ2-1	TRBD2	-	TGCGCCAGCAGCCAAGATCTAATTCGCGAACTAGCGGTTTACAATGAGCAGTTCTTC	CASSQDLIRELAVYNEQFF
13	TRBV4-1	TRBJ2-1	-	-	TGCGCCAGCAGCCAAGATCCGTACAATGAGCAGTTCTTC	CASSQDPYNEQFF
15	TRBV6-5	TRBJ2-2	-	-	TGTGCCACCCGAACGGGAGCGGGGAACACCGGGGAGCTGTTTTTT	CATRTGAGNTGELFF
14	TRBV7-9	TRBJ2-1	TRBD1	once	TGTGCCAGCAGCTTAGTCCGACAGGGAACCGAGCAGTTCTTC	CASSLVRQGTEQFF
11	TRBV30	TRBJ1-1	-	-	TGTGCCTGGAGCCGGGACATTGAAGCTTTCTTT	CAWSRDIEAFF
14	TRBV5-4	TRBJ2-5	-	-	TGTGCCAGCAGCTTGGGGGGGCGAGGAGAGACCCAGTACTTC	CASSLGGRGETQYF
13	TRBV7-3	TRBJ2-1	-	-	TGTGCCAGCAGCTTAAACGCCCAGGGTGAAACGTTCTTC	CASSLNAQGETFF
17	TRBV4-2	TRBJ2-1	-	-	TGTGCCAGCAGCTCCTCTATGGGAGCGGCCACCTACAATGAGCAGTTCTTC	CASSSSMGAATYNEQFF
15	TRBV28	TRBJ1-6	TRBD1	-	TGTGCCAGCAGTCTAGGGGACAGGGCCAATTCACCCCTCCACTTT	CASSLGDRANSPLHF
13	TRBV30	TRBJ1-2	-	-	TGTGCCTGGACAGGAGGGGCTAACTATGGCTACACCTTC	CAWTGGANYGYTF
16	TRBV27	TRBJ2-5	TRBD2	-	TGTGCCAGCAGTTTAAAGGCGTCGAGCGGGAGTAAAACCCAGTACTTC	CASSLKASSGSKTQYF
11	TRBV20-1	TRBJ1-1	-	-	TGCAGTGCCGTCACTCAGGTGAAAGCTTTCTTT	CSAVTQVKAFF
13	TRBV6-6	TRBJ2-7	-	-	TGTGCCAGCAGTTACTCGACTGGTTACGAGCAGTACTTC	CASSYSTGYEQYF
11	TRBV29-1	TRBJ1-3	-	-	TGCAGCGTTGTTAAAGGAAACACCATATATTTT	CSVVKGNTIYF
14	TRBV5-4	TRBJ1-2	-	-	TGTGCCAGCAGTCTAGACAGAGCTAACTATGGCTACACCTTC	CASSLDRANYGYTF
15	TRBV7-9	TRBJ2-5	-	-	TGTGCCAGCAGCCCGGGACTCCAGTCAGGAGAGACCCAGTACTTC	CASSPGLQSGETQYF
14	TRBV2	TRBJ2-7	-	-	TGTGCCAGCAGTGTAATAGGGGGAGGGCGGGAGCAGTACTTC	CASSVIGGGREQYF
15	TRBV5-4	TRBJ2-1	TRBD2	-	TGTGCCAGCAGCTCCCGACTAGCGGGGTACAATGAGCAGTTCTTC	CASSSRLAGYNEQFF
15	TRBV9	TRBJ1-3	-	few	TGTGCCAGCAGCCCTTCCGGGGTAACTGGAAACACCATATATTTT	CASSPSGVTGNTIYF
18	TRBV10-3	TRBJ2-3	TRBD2	-	TGTGCCATCAGTGAGCCGTCCGGGGGACTAGCGGGACCATATACGCAGTATTTT	CAISEPSGGLAGPYTQYF
15	TRBV5-1	TRBJ1-1	TRBD1	-	TGCGCCAGCAGCCCCCCCGGACAGGGTAACACTGAAGCTTTCTTT	CASSPPGQGNTEAFF